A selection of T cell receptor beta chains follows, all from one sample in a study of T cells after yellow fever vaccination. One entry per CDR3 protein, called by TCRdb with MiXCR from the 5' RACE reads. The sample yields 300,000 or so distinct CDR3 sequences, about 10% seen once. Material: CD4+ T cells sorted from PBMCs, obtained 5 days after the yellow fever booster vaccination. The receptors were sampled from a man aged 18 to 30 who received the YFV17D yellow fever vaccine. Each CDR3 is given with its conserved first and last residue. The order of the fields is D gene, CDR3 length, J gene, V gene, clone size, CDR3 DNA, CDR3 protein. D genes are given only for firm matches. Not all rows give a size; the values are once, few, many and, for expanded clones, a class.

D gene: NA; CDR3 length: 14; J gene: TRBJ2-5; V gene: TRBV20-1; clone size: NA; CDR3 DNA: TGCAGTGCTAGAGCCTCAGGGGGGGGAGAGACCCAGTACTTC; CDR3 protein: CSARASGGGETQYF
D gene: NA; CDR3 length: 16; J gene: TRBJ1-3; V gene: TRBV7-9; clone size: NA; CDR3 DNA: TGTGCCAGCAGCTTCGCAAGGCTGCGGACGGGAAACACCATATATTTT; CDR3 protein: CASSFARLRTGNTIYF
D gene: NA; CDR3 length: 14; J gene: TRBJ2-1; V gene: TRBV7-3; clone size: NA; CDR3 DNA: TGTGCCAGCAGCACGGGCCATGGTTCCCTTGAGCAGTTCTTC; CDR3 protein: CASSTGHGSLEQFF
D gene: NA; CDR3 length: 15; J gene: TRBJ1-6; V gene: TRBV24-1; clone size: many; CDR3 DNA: TGTGCCACCAGTGAAGGCAAACACTGGGAGTCACCCCTCCACTTT; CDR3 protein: CATSEGKHWESPLHF
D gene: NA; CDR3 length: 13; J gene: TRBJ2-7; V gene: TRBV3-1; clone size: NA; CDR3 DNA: TGTGCCAGCAGCCAAGATCGAGGGGTCGAGCAGTACTTC; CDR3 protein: CASSQDRGVEQYF
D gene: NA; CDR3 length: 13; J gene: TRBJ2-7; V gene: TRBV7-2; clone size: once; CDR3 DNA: TGTGCCAGCAGCTCCGACCCGAATCTCGAGCAGTACTTC; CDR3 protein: CASSSDPNLEQYF
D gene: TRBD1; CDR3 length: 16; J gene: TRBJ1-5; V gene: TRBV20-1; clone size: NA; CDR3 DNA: TGCAGTGCTAGAGACCCGGGACAGTATAGCAATCAGCCCCAGCATTTT; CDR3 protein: CSARDPGQYSNQPQHF
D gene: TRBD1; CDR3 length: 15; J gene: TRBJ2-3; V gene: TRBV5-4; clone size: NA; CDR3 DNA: TGTGCCAGCAGCTCCGGACAGGGGAGCATCGGTACGCAGTATTTT; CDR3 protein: CASSSGQGSIGTQYF
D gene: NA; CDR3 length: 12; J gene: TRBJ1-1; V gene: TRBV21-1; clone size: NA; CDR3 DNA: TGTGCCACCACGGGAAGGGGGCCTGAAGCTTTCTTT; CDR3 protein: CATTGRGPEAFF
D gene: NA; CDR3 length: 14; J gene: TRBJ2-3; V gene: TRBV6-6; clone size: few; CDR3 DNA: TGTGCCAGCAGTTACCCGGAAAAAGCGGCCACGCAGTATTTT; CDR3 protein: CASSYPEKAATQYF
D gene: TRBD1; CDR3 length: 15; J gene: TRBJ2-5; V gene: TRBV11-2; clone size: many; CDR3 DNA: TGTGCCAGCAGCTCCTCACAGGGGATATGGGAGACCCAGTACTTC; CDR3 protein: CASSSSQGIWETQYF
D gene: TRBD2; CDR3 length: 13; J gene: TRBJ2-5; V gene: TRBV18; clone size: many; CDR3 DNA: TGTGCCAGCTCATCTTCGGGGGGAGAGACCCAGTACTTC; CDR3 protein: CASSSSGGETQYF
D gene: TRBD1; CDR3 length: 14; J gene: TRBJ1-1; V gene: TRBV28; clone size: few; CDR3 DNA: TGTGCCAGCAGTACTACGACAGGGGGCACTGAAGCTTTCTTT; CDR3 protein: CASSTTTGGTEAFF
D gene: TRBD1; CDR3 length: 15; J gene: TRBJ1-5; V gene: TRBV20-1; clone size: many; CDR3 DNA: TGCAGTGCTCCTAAAGGGGGCGATAGCAATCAGCCCCAGCATTTT; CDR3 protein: CSAPKGGDSNQPQHF
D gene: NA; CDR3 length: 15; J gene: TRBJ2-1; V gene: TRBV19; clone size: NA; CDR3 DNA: TGTGCCAGTAGCCCCTTTAGTGGCTCCTACAATGAGCAGTTCTTC; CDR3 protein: CASSPFSGSYNEQFF
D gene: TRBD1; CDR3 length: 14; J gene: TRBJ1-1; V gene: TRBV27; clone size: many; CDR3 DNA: TGTGCCAGCAGTGCCGCCGGGACAGGGGAGAAAGCTTTCTTT; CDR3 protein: CASSAAGTGEKAFF
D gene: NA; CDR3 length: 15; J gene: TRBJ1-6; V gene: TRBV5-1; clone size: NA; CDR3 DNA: TGCGCCAGCAGCCTGGACGGCGGGGAGAATTCACCCCTCCACTTT; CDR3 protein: CASSLDGGENSPLHF
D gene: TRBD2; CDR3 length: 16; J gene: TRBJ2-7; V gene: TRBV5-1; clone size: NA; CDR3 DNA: TGCGCCAGCAGCTGGGGAGGGAGGATTAGGAGCTACGAGCAGTACTTC; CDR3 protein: CASSWGGRIRSYEQYF
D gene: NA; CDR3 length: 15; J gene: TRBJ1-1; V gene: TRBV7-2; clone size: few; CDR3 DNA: TGTGCCAGCAGCTTAGTTGTCAGCATGAACACTGAAGCTTTCTTT; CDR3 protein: CASSLVVSMNTEAFF
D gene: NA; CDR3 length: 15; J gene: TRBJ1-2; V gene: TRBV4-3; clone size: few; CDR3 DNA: TGCGCCAGCAGCCATATCGTATCAAGGGCAGACGGCTACACCTTC; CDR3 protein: CASSHIVSRADGYTF
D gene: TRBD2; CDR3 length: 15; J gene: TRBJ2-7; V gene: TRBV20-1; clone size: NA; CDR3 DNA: TGCAGTGCAAGACTAGCGGGGGAGACACTAGCCGAGCAGTACTTC; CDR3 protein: CSARLAGETLAEQYF
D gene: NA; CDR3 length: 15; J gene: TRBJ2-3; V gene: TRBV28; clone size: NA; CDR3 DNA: TGTGCCAGCAGTTTAATCGGACCGCAGGCAGATACGCAGTATTTT; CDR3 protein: CASSLIGPQADTQYF
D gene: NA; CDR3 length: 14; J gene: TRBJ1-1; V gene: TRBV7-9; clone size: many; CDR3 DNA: TGTGCCAGCAGCTCGGGGCTACTCAACACTGAAGCTTTCTTT; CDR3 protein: CASSSGLLNTEAFF
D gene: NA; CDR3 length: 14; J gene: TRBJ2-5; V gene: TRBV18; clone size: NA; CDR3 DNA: TGTGCCAGCTCCCCCCCGATGGTTCAAGAGACCCAGTACTTC; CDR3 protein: CASSPPMVQETQYF
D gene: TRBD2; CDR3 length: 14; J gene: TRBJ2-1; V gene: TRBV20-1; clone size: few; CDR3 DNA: TGCAGTGCTGTCAGGACTAGCGGGGGAAATGAGCAGTTCTTC; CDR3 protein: CSAVRTSGGNEQFF
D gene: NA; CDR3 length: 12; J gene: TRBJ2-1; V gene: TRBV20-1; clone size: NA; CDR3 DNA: TGCAGTGCCTGGGACCACTACAATGAGCAGTTCTTC; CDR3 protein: CSAWDHYNEQFF
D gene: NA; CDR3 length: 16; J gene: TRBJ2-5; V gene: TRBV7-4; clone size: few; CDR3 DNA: TGTGCCAGCAGCTTAACGGGGCGGGGATGTCAAGAGACCCAGTACTTC; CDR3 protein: CASSLTGRGCQETQYF
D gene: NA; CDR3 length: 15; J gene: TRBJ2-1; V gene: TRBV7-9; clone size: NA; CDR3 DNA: TGTGCCAGCAAGGGGGGGTCCTCGAGCCACAATGAGCAGTTCTTC; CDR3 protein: CASKGGSSSHNEQFF
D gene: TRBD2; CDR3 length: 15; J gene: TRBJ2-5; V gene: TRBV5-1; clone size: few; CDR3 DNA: TGCGCCAGCAGCCCCCAGCGGGGGCCCCAAGAGACCCAGTACTTC; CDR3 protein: CASSPQRGPQETQYF
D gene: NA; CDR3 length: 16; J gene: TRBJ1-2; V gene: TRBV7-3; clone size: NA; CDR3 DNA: TGTGCCAGCAGCTTAAGCTCGAGGGCACCTCAGGATGGCTACACCTTC; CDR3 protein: CASSLSSRAPQDGYTF
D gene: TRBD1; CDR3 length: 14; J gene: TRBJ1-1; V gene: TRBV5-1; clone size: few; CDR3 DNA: TGCGCCAGCAGCTTGGACAGGGGAGGCACTGAAGCTTTCTTT; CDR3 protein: CASSLDRGGTEAFF
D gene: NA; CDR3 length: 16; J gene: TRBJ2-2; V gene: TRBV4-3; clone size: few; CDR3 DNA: TGCGCCAGCAGCCAAGTGGGGGTAGCGGACACCGGGGAGCTGTTTTTT; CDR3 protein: CASSQVGVADTGELFF
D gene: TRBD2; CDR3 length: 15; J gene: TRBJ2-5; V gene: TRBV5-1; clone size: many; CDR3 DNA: TGCGCCAGCGCCGCCGGAACTAGCGGTGAAGAGACCCAGTACTTC; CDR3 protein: CASAAGTSGEETQYF
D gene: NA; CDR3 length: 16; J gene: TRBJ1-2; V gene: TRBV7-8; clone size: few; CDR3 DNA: TGTGCCAGCAGCGTAAACGTGGGGGGATACAACTATGGCTACACCTTC; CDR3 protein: CASSVNVGGYNYGYTF
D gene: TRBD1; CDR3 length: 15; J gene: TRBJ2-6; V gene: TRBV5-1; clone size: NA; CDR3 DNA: TGCGCCAGCAGACTCAGGGGGCCGGGGGCCAACGTCCTGACTTTC; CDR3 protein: CASRLRGPGANVLTF
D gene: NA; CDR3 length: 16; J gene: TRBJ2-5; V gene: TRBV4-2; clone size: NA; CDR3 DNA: TGTGCCAGCAGCCCGACTCCGGGACACCCTCAAGAGACCCAGTACTTC; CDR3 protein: CASSPTPGHPQETQYF
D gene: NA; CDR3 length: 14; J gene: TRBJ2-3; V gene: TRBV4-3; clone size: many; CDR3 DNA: TGCGCCAGCAGCCCTGGACTGGCAGTGGATACGCAGTATTTT; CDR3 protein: CASSPGLAVDTQYF
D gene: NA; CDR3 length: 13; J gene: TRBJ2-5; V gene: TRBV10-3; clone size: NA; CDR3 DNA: TGTGCCATCAGAGCTGGGACTCCACAGACCCAGTACTTC; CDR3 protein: CAIRAGTPQTQYF
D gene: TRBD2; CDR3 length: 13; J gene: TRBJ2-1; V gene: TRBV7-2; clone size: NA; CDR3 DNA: TGTGCCACTAGGACTAGCGGGCACAATGAGCAGTTCTTC; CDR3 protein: CATRTSGHNEQFF
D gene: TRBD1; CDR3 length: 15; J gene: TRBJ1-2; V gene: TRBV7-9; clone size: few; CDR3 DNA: TGTGCCAGCAGCCCCCCAGGGGGCCGATTGGGTGGCTACACCTTC; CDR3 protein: CASSPPGGRLGGYTF
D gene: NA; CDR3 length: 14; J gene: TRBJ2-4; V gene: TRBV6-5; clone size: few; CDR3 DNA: TGTGCCAGCAGTCCCTGGGGAGCCAAAAACATTCAGTACTTC; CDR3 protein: CASSPWGAKNIQYF
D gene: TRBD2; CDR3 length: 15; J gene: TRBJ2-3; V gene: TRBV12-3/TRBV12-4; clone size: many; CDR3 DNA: TGTGCCAGCAGCTATCGTAGCGGGGGGCAGAATACGCAGTATTTT; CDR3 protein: CASSYRSGGQNTQYF
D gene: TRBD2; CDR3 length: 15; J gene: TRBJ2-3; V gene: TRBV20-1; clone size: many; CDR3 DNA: TGCAGTGCGACACCCCTAGCGGGGGACACAGATACGCAGTATTTT; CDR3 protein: CSATPLAGDTDTQYF
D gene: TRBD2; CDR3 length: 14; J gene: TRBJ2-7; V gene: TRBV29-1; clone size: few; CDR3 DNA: TGCAGCGTAGCCGGGACTAGCAGATCCTACGAGCAGTACTTC; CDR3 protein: CSVAGTSRSYEQYF
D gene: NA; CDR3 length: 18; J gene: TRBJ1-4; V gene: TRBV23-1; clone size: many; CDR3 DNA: TGCGCCAGCAGTCAAAGGCAGGAGGACGTTGCAACTAATGAAAAACTGTTTTTT; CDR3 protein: CASSQRQEDVATNEKLFF
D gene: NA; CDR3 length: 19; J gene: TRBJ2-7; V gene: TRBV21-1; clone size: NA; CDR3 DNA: TGTGCCAGCAGCACCTCTTGCGGCGGACGGGAATTAGACTCCTACGAGCAGTACTTC; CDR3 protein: CASSTSCGGRELDSYEQYF
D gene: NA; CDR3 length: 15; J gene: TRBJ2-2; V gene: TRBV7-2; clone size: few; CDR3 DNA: TGTGCCAGCACCTTTATCCGGAACCCCCCCGGGGAGCTGTTTTTT; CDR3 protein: CASTFIRNPPGELFF
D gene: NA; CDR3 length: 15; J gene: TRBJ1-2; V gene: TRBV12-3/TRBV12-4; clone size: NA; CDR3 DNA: TGTGCCAGCAGTTTAGGAGAACAGCGGGGAGATGGCTACACCTTC; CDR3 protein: CASSLGEQRGDGYTF
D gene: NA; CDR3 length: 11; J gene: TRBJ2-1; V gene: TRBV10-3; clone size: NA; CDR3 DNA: TGTGCCGCGGGGACTTTGGGAGATCAGTTCTTC; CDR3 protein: CAAGTLGDQFF
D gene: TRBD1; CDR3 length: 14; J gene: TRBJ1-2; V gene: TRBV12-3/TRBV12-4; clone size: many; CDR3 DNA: TGTGCCAGCAGCCTCGGACAGGGAGTCTATGGCTACACCTTC; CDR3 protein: CASSLGQGVYGYTF
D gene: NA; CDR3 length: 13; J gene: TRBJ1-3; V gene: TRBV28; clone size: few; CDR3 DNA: TGTGCCAGCAGTTTATTTTCTGGAAACACCATATATTTT; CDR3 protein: CASSLFSGNTIYF
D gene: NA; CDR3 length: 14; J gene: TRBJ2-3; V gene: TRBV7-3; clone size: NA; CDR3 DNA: TGTGCCAGCGGGCCCCGGGGGCTACCAGATACGCAGTATTTT; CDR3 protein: CASGPRGLPDTQYF
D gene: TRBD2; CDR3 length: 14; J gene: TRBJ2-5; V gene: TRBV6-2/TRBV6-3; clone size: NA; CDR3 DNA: TGTGCCAGCAGGAGTGGCGGGAGGCAAGAGACCCAGTACTTC; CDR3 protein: CASRSGGRQETQYF
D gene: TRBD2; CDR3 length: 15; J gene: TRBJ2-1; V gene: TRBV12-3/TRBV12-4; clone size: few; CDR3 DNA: TGTGCCAGCACCTTCCTCAGCGGGGGGGCCGGTGAGCAGTTCTTC; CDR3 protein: CASTFLSGGAGEQFF
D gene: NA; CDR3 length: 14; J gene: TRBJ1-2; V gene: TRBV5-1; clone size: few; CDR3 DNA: TGCGCCAGCAGCCCCTATAAGGCCAACTATGGCTACACCTTC; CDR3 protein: CASSPYKANYGYTF